This T cell receptor beta chain is drawn from a study of PD-L1 blockade in urothelial cancer. J was trimmed by 4 bases and V by 3 bases; bases with no gene match: 5. Per germline, CDR1 SNHLY and CDR2 FYNNEI. The CDR3 sequence is 14 residues long. Study findings and constraints: Better progression-free and overall survival followed lower pretreatment blood clonality.

In this sample, this clone is medium-sized. Its antigen is currently unknown. The time point is: peripheral blood 6 weeks after treatment start. This table comes from immunoSEQ multiplex PCR, and its TCRdb copy is limited to in-frame clones, with some not included. The data contain roughly 50,000 clones, roughly 80% of them seen just once; the ten biggest clones take up over 8.5%. Material: PBMCs, obtained around atezolizumab (anti-PD-L1) treatment. The TCR sequence derives from a man aged 65 to 85 with urothelial cancer. The V gene is TRBV2, the J gene TRBJ1-2; TRBD1 agrees at 7 bases. The DNA for the CDR3 is TGTGCCAGCAGTGACTACAGGGGTGGCTATGGCTACACCTTC. Translation gives CASSDYRGGYGYTF.